This is a list of T cell receptor beta chains from one sample in a study of beta chain features in type 1 diabetes. Generated by immunoSEQ multiplex PCR, the TCRdb table keeps only in-frame clones and is missing some. This sample has around 250,000 clones; 25% to 30% occur once, and the top ten carry 4%. Sequenced: central memory CD4+ T cells from blood. These receptors were collected from a young man in good health. Both conserved end residues are part of each CDR3. Fields, in order: J gene, D gene, clone size, V gene, CDR3 DNA, CDR3 protein. D genes are given only for firm matches. Not every row has a clone size; where given, it reads once, few, many or a size class.

j_gene: TRBJ1-5
d_gene: -
abundance: once
v_gene: TRBV27
CDR3nt: TGTGCCAGCAGTAGGCAGGGGAATCAGCCCCAGCATTTT
CDR3aa: CASSRQGNQPQHF

j_gene: TRBJ1-3
d_gene: TRBD1
abundance: -
v_gene: TRBV15
CDR3nt: TGTGCCACGGGACAGAGGGGAAACACCATATATTTT
CDR3aa: CATGQRGNTIYF

j_gene: TRBJ2-3
d_gene: -
abundance: -
v_gene: TRBV7-2
CDR3nt: TGTGCCAGCAGCTTGTCGGGCCCTCACACGGCAGATACGCAGTATTTT
CDR3aa: CASSLSGPHTADTQYF

j_gene: TRBJ2-5
d_gene: -
abundance: few
v_gene: TRBV7-2
CDR3nt: TGTGCCAGCAGCTTACGGGAAGAGACCCAGTACTTC
CDR3aa: CASSLREETQYF

j_gene: TRBJ1-2
d_gene: -
abundance: -
v_gene: TRBV29-1
CDR3nt: TGCAGCGTTGATCAACAGACTTATGGCTACACCTTC
CDR3aa: CSVDQQTYGYTF

j_gene: TRBJ2-1
d_gene: -
abundance: -
v_gene: TRBV25-1
CDR3nt: TGTGCCAGTTGGTCCAGCTCCTACAATGAGCAGTTCTTC
CDR3aa: CASWSSSYNEQFF

j_gene: TRBJ1-6
d_gene: TRBD1
abundance: few
v_gene: TRBV6-5
CDR3nt: TGTGCCAGCAGTTCACCTCGTGACAGGGGAAATTCACCCCTCCACTTT
CDR3aa: CASSSPRDRGNSPLHF

j_gene: TRBJ2-1
d_gene: TRBD2
abundance: -
v_gene: TRBV6-5
CDR3nt: TGTGCCAGCAGTTACTCGAGGACTAGGAGCGAGCAGTTCTTC
CDR3aa: CASSYSRTRSEQFF

j_gene: TRBJ2-3
d_gene: -
abundance: few
v_gene: TRBV30
CDR3nt: TGTGCCTGGAGTGTACTCGGGGATACGCAGTATTTT
CDR3aa: CAWSVLGDTQYF

j_gene: TRBJ2-3
d_gene: TRBD2
abundance: few
v_gene: TRBV29-1
CDR3nt: TGCAGCGTTCTAATCCTAGCGGGGGTAACAGATACGCAGTATTTT
CDR3aa: CSVLILAGVTDTQYF

j_gene: TRBJ2-7
d_gene: TRBD2
abundance: -
v_gene: TRBV2
CDR3nt: TGTGCCAGCAGCACTAGCGGAACCTACGAGCAGTACTTC
CDR3aa: CASSTSGTYEQYF